One sample yielded the 8 T cell receptor beta chains listed below, sequenced in a study of cytomegalovirus exposure and HLA in healthy donors. The PCR was carried out with 60 Vbeta primers and 13 Jbeta primers. Only in-frame clones appear in the TCRdb table, and some are missing; sequencing was by immunoSEQ multiplex PCR. Of about 160,000 clones listed, just under 75% were seen once; the top ten hold 1.5% to 2%. Input material: PBMCs. The origin of the receptors is a young woman in good health and CMV-seronegative.

This chain joins TRBV6-1 and TRBJ1-3, with TRBD1 as a possible D gene (6 bases). The CDR3 covers 18 residues. CDR1 MNHNS and CDR2 SASEGT come from the germline V gene. V lost 4 bases, J lost 0 bases, and 19 bases lay in between. The CDR3 region is CASSAFRAGQTSGNTIYF. The CDR3 nucleotides are TGTGCCAGCAGTGCCTTCCGAGCTGGACAGACCTCTGGAAACACCATATATTTT.

The chain couples TRBV28 to TRBJ1-2; tentatively, D is TRBD1 (6 bases). V was trimmed by 5 bases and J by 7 bases, leaving 17 bases between them. Looked up from germline, CDR1 is MDHEN and CDR2 is SYDVKM. This CDR3 has 14 amino acids. The CDR3 region is CASSPQGWAFGYTF. Written as DNA, the CDR3 is TGTGCCAGCAGTCCACAGGGTTGGGCTTTTGGCTACACCTTC.

V gene TRBV2 combines with J gene TRBJ2-3; 12 nucleotides align to TRBD2. The CDR3 covers 19 residues. V lost 7 bases and J lost 3; bases outside the gene matches: 17. Germline CDR1 reads SNHLY; CDR2 reads FYNNEI. CDR3 residues: CASKSSSGGAGWETDTQYF. CDR3 coding DNA: TGTGCCAGCAAGTCTTCTAGCGGGGGGGCTGGATGGGAAACAGATACGCAGTATTTT.

This sequence joins TRBV19 and TRBJ1-5, with D possibly matching TRBD1 (6 bases). The V gene lost 4 bases and the J gene lost 5 bases, with 9 bases spanning the gap. There are 13 residues in the CDR3. Per the germline V gene, CDR1 is LNHDA and CDR2 is SQIVND (reference sequence). The CDR3 loop is CASSNRVDQPQHF. The CDR3 region has the DNA TGTGCCAGTAGTAACAGGGTCGATCAGCCCCAGCATTTT.

The chain has TRBV6-5 and TRBJ2-5; no clear D gene. The V and J ends lost 0 bases and 3 bases respectively, with 8 bases between them. This CDR3 is built from 14 residues. Germline V gives CDR1 MNHEY, CDR2 SVGAGI. The CDR3 DNA reads as TGTGCCAGCAGTTACTCGACTGGCAAAGAGACCCAGTACTTC. Protein: CASSYSTGKETQYF.

V gene TRBV27 combines with J gene TRBJ1-1; 7 nucleotides align to TRBD1. With 5 bases clipped from V and 9 bases from J, the junction kept 24 bases outside the gene matches. This CDR3 contains 18 residues. Germline V lookup: CDR1 MNHEY, CDR2 SMNVEV (reference sequence). The CDR3 DNA is TGTGCCAGCAGTCCGCCCCGGCCCACGACAGGGATCGGAAACAAAGCTTTCTTT. It encodes CASSPPRPTTGIGNKAFF.

The J gene is TRBJ2-3, the V gene TRBV5-6; 8 nucleotides agree with TRBD1. V was clipped by 3 bases and J by 2 bases; unmatched bases: 14. The length of the CDR3 is 18 residues. From germline, CDR1 is SGHDT and CDR2 YYEEEE. The CDR3 loop is CASSWDRLKPEPTDTQYF. CDR3 DNA: TGTGCCAGCAGCTGGGACAGGTTGAAACCGGAACCCACAGATACGCAGTATTTT.

This chain joins TRBV2 and TRBJ2-3; tentative D call: TRBD1 (5 bases). V lost 3 bases and J 0 bases, leaving 13 bases between the germline ends. The CDR3 has 16 amino acids. Germline lookup yields CDR1 SNHLY and CDR2 FYNNEI. The CDR3 DNA reads TGTGCCAGCAGTGAGGCCAGGGCCACTAGCACAGATACGCAGTATTTT. Residues: CASSEARATSTDTQYF. The complete variable domain, with remaining parts taken from reference TRBV2 and TRBJ2-3, reads EPEVTQTPSHQVTQMGQEVILRCVPISNHLYFYWYRQILGQKVEFLVSFYNNEISEKSEIFDDQFSVERPDGSNFTLKIRSTKLEDSAMYFCASSEARATSTDTQYFGPGTRLTVL.